One sample yielded the 26 T cell receptor beta chains listed below, sequenced in a study of OX40 agonist ivuxolimab in advanced cancers. Sequencing used immunoSEQ multiplex PCR; TCRdb keeps in-frame clones, though not all of them. Here the sample spans 50,000 to 70,000 clones, around 83% being singletons. The material was CD4+ or CD8+ T cells sorted from blood, obtained in a trial of the OX40 agonist ivuxolimab. These receptors all stem from an adult with an advanced solid tumor such as melanoma, head and neck, liver or kidney cancer.

The chain has TRBV14 and TRBJ1-3, with 7 bases fitting TRBD1. The V gene's germline CDR1 is SGHDN and CDR2 FVKESK. The trim removed 0 bases at V and 2 bases at J, leaving 10 bases unmatched. The CDR3 is 18 amino acids. The CDR3 loop is CASSQDSAVTGTGNTIYF. The CDR3 region has the DNA TGTGCCAGCAGCCAAGACTCAGCGGTGACAGGGACTGGAAACACCATATATTTT.

The V call is TRBV28, the J call TRBJ2-2; D gene uncertain. Germline V gene sequence: CDR1 MDHEN, CDR2 SYDVKM. The CDR3 extends over 13 amino acids. Deletions cut 2 bases from V and 2 bases from J, with 3 bases between. The CDR3 region has the DNA TGTGCCAGCAGTTTAGGAAACACCGGGGAGCTGTTTTTT. Translation gives CASSLGNTGELFF.

The chain joins TRBV18 to TRBJ2-3; D is uncertain. V dropped 0 bases and J dropped 2 bases, with 6 bases sitting between them. The length of the CDR3 is 14 residues. Germline CDR1 KGHSH, CDR2 LQKENI. The CDR3 reads CASSPPGYTDTQYF. The CDR3 DNA reads TGTGCCAGCTCACCACCAGGGTACACAGATACGCAGTATTTT.

The gene calls are TRBV28 and TRBJ2-3, with D perhaps matching TRBD1 (6 bases). The CDR3 totals 15 residues. Trimming cost V 5 bases and J 3 bases, with 15 bases left between them. Looked up from germline, CDR1 is MDHEN and CDR2 is SYDVKM. CDR3 sequence: CASSPTGYLTDTQYF. The DNA for the CDR3 is TGTGCCAGCAGTCCGACAGGATATTTGACAGATACGCAGTATTTT.

The chain links TRBV4-3 to TRBJ1-1, with TRBD1 matching 8 bases. This CDR3 contains 13 residues. The J segment lost 11 bases and the V segment lost 0 bases, leaving 5 bases of the junction unmatched. Germline V gene sequence: CDR1 LGHNA, CDR2 YSLEER. The CDR3 DNA sequence: TGCGCCAGCAGCCAAGACAGACAGGGGTTGGCTTTCTTT. Its protein is CASSQDRQGLAFF.

This chain uses TRBV7-2 with TRBJ1-5, with TRBD1 identical over 10 bases. This CDR3 contains 16 residues. Germline V gives CDR1 SGHTA, CDR2 FQGNSA. V was pared by 5 bases and J by 3 bases, with 7 bases of the junction left unmatched. Written as DNA, the CDR3 is TGTGCCAGCAGCCTTTCGGGACAGGGGAACAATCAGCCCCAGCATTTT. Protein product: CASSLSGQGNNQPQHF.

The gene calls are TRBV4-2 and TRBJ2-3; either TRBD1 or TRBD2 may fit D (5 bases each). This CDR3 is built from 15 residues. V was pared by 6 bases and J by 8 bases, with 21 bases between. Germline V gene lookup returns CDR1 LGHNA and CDR2 YNFKEQ. The DNA for the CDR3 is TGTGCCAGCAGTCTCGGGACGGTAGCAGCAGGTACGCAGTATTTT. Translated, it gives CASSLGTVAAGTQYF.

The gene calls are TRBV4-1 and TRBJ2-1; 7 positions agree with TRBD1. With V trimmed by 0 bases and J by 5 bases, 25 bases remained unmatched. Looked up from germline, CDR1 is MGHRA and CDR2 is YSYEKL. This CDR3 has 22 residues. The CDR3 loop is CASSQDRLRTLLTRDSNNEQFF. In DNA form, the CDR3 reads TGCGCCAGCAGCCAAGACCGCTTGCGTACCCTCCTAACCCGGGACAGTAACAATGAGCAGTTCTTC.

This clone was seen a handful of times. The chain joins TRBV27 to TRBJ1-2, with no clear D. V lost 6 bases, J lost 8 bases, and 16 bases lay in between. The CDR3 spans 13 residues. CDR1 MNHEY and CDR2 SMNVEV come from the germline V gene (reference sequence). CDR3 protein: CASSPTTHKGYTF. DNA for the CDR3: TGTGCCAGCAGCCCTACTACGCATAAAGGCTACACCTTC.

This rearrangement joins TRBV5-6 to TRBJ1-6; D ambiguous. The CDR3 length is 14 residues. Germline loops: CDR1 SGHDT, CDR2 YYEEEE. Trimming took off 4 bases at V and 7 bases at J, with 12 bases between the two ends. The CDR3 coding sequence is TGTGCCAGCAGCCCCGGCCCTACGAATTCACCCCTCCACTTT. Its translation: CASSPGPTNSPLHF.

The V gene is TRBV9, the J gene TRBJ2-1; 11 bases agree with TRBD2. The germline CDR1 and CDR2 sequences are SGDLS and YYNGEE. Germline trimming cut 3 bases from V and 7 bases from J; bases unmatched to any gene: 9. The CDR3 has 16 amino acids. CDR3 DNA: TGTGCCAGCAGCGACTTAGCGGGGGGGCCGGGAAATGAGCAGTTCTTC. Protein sequence: CASSDLAGGPGNEQFF.

The V gene is TRBV10-1, the J gene TRBJ2-7; 7 nucleotides agree with TRBD2. Germline V CDR1 and CDR2: WNHNN, SYGVQD (reference sequence). The CDR3 contains 12 residues. The CDR3 spells CASGPLSYEQYF. The CDR3 coding sequence is TGCGCTAGCGGGCCTCTCTCCTACGAGCAGTACTTC.

This chain connects TRBV28 to TRBJ1-2, with 7 bases fitting TRBD1. The V gene end was trimmed by 5 bases and the J gene end by 8 bases; junction bases not matched to a gene: 5. This CDR3 contains 12 residues. In germline, CDR1 is MDHEN, CDR2 SYDVKM. The CDR3: CASSLYRGGYTF. DNA of the CDR3: TGTGCCAGCAGTCTATACAGGGGCGGCTACACCTTC.

The rearrangement joins TRBV2 to TRBJ1-2; the D gene is possibly TRBD1 (5 bases). Germline-derived CDR1 and CDR2 are SNHLY and FYNNEI. V lost 2 bases, J lost 4 bases, and 8 bases lay in between. CDR3 length: 13 residues. The DNA for the CDR3 is TGTGCCAGCAGTGAACAGGGAGCCTATGGCTACACCTTC. The encoded protein is CASSEQGAYGYTF.

The V and J genes are TRBV11-2 and TRBJ1-4, with D uncertain. The CDR3 runs 14 residues. Trimming removed 1 base from V and 3 bases from J, with 6 bases in between. Germline loops: CDR1 SGHAT, CDR2 FQNNGV. CDR3 protein: CASSLGGANEKLFF. In DNA form, the CDR3 reads TGTGCCAGCAGCTTAGGAGGAGCTAATGAAAAACTGTTTTTT.

This clone was counted once. The rearrangement joins TRBV5-1 to TRBJ2-1, with D maybe TRBD1 (5 bases). Per the germline V gene, CDR1 is SGHRS and CDR2 is YFSETQ. The V end lost 4 bases, the J end lost 2 bases, and 10 bases lay between the germline ends. This CDR3 comprises 14 residues. The CDR3 region has the DNA TGCGCCAGCAGCGTCCAGGGTCCCTACAATGAGCAGTTCTTC. It codes for CASSVQGPYNEQFF.

There are a few counts of this clone. The chain is built from TRBV19 and TRBJ1-1; no clear D gene. Germline values: CDR1 LNHDA, CDR2 SQIVND (reference sequence). The CDR3 has 13 residues. Trimming pared 5 bases from V and 3 bases from J, leaving 10 bases between. CDR3 sequence reads: CASSLGIYTEAFF. CDR3 bases: TGTGCCAGTAGTCTCGGAATTTACACTGAAGCTTTCTTT.

V is TRBV6-5 and J is TRBJ1-2, with D perhaps TRBD1 (5 bases). Germline V gene sequence: CDR1 MNHEY, CDR2 SVGAGI. The CDR3 covers 16 residues. Trimming cost V 2 bases and J 4 bases, with 17 bases left between them. The DNA of the CDR3 is TGTGCCAGCAGTTACACCTCCGGGCAGGGCGGCTATGGCTACACCTTC. Protein product: CASSYTSGQGGYGYTF.

The chain recombines TRBV7-2 with TRBJ2-7, with 8 bases lining up with TRBD2. Looked up from germline, CDR1 is SGHTA and CDR2 is FQGNSA. The J segment lost 4 bases and the V segment lost 4 bases, leaving 15 bases of the junction unmatched. The CDR3 has 17 residues. CDR3 DNA: TGTGCCAGCAGCTCCCAAATTGCAGCGGGAGATCAGTACGAGCAGTACTTC. Translation gives CASSSQIAAGDQYEQYF. The entire variable domain, with the rest obtained from reference TRBV7-2 and TRBJ2-7, is as follows: GAGVSQSPSNKVTEKGKDVELRCDPISGHTALYWYRQSLGQGLEFLIYFQGNSAPDKSGLPSDRFSAERTGGSVSTLTIQRTQQEDSAVYLCASSSQIAAGDQYEQYFGPGTRLTVT.

The table lists this clone with a count of one. V is TRBV2 and J is TRBJ2-5, with D perhaps given as TRBD1 or TRBD2 (5 bases each). This CDR3 spans 15 amino acids. CDR1 and CDR2 (germline): SNHLY, FYNNEI. V was clipped by 7 bases and J by 2 bases, with 17 bases between them. DNA of the CDR3: TGTGCCAGCAACCCGCCCCGGGACGGACAAGAGACCCAGTACTTC. This encodes CASNPPRDGQETQYF.

This chain links TRBV2 with TRBJ2-3; 8 positions match TRBD2. The length of the CDR3 is 14 residues. Germline CDR1 is SNHLY and CDR2 is FYNNEI. With 4 bases clipped from V and 7 bases from J, the junction kept 7 bases outside the gene matches. The CDR3 bases are TGTGCCAGCAGTGGGACGGGGGGGCGAAATACGCAGTATTTT. Translating gives CASSGTGGRNTQYF.

J is TRBJ2-7 and V is TRBV6-5; possible D gene TRBD1, 6 bases. Germline-derived CDR1 and CDR2 are MNHEY and SVGAGI. With 6 bases removed from V and 2 bases from J, the gap between germline ends came to 14 bases. This CDR3 region has 14 residues. Here the CDR3 DNA reads TGTGCCAGCAGCCCCCAACAGGGCGCCTACGAGCAGTACTTC. Residues: CASSPQQGAYEQYF.

The sample holds one count of this clone. The chain couples TRBV28 to TRBJ1-2, with TRBD1 identical over 8 bases. CDR1 is MDHEN and CDR2 is SYDVKM in the germline V gene. This CDR3 spans 14 amino acids. V was pared by 5 bases and J by 2 bases, with 4 bases of the junction left unmatched. CDR3 residues: CASSQGAGNYGYTF. The CDR3 bases are TGTGCCAGCAGTCAGGGGGCAGGGAACTATGGCTACACCTTC.

The chain couples TRBV28 to TRBJ2-1; D possibly corresponds to TRBD1 (5 bases). The CDR3 runs 15 residues. CDR1 is MDHEN and CDR2 is SYDVKM in the germline V gene. Trimming cost V 6 bases and J 2 bases, with 14 bases left between them. This chain's CDR3 is CASRSLRQTYNEQFF. CDR3 coding DNA: TGTGCCAGCAGGTCCCTCAGACAGACCTACAATGAGCAGTTCTTC. The complete variable domain, with remaining parts taken from reference TRBV28 and TRBJ2-1, reads DVKVTQSSRYLVKRTGEKVFLECVQDMDHENMFWYRQDPGLGLRLIYFSYDVKMKEKGDIPEGYSVSREKKERFSLILESASTNQTSMYLCASRSLRQTYNEQFFGPGTRLTVL.

The J gene is TRBJ1-1, the V gene TRBV15; D perhaps matches TRBD1 (6 bases). This CDR3 contains 16 residues. Germline V CDR1 and CDR2: LNHNV, YYDKDF (reference sequence). V dropped 3 bases and J dropped 1 base, with 15 bases sitting between them. CDR3 sequence reads: CATSRAVGGSNTEAFF. The CDR3 nucleotides are TGTGCCACCAGCAGGGCCGTAGGGGGATCGAACACTGAAGCTTTCTTT.

The chain joins TRBV7-8 to TRBJ1-2; tentatively, D is TRBD1 (6 bases). The CDR3 sequence is 13 residues long. V dropped 6 bases and J dropped 5 bases, with 13 bases sitting between them. Germline V lookup: CDR1 SGHVS, CDR2 FQNEAQ. The CDR3 coding sequence is TGTGCCAGCAGTTCCGGGACACAATATGGCTACACCTTC. The encoded protein is CASSSGTQYGYTF.